Listed below are T cell receptor beta chains from one sample, sequenced in a study of cytomegalovirus exposure and HLA in healthy donors. Data came from immunoSEQ multiplex PCR; TCRdb stores just in-frame clones and leaves some out. This repertoire shows about 130,000 clones, 89% found once; its top ten account for about 2%. Sequencing was carried out using PBMCs. The receptor set was obtained from a woman aged 18-30 years in good health and CMV-seronegative. Both conserved end residues are part of each CDR3. The order of the fields is clone size, J gene, D gene, V gene, CDR3 DNA, CDR3 protein. The D gene is left open where the match is weak. Clone size is stated in some rows and not others, as once, few, many or a class when expanded.

size: few; J: TRBJ1-4; D: NA; V: TRBV7-9; DNA: TGTGCCAGCAGCTTTCAAAGGACTACAGATGAAAAACTGTTTTTT; CDR3: CASSFQRTTDEKLFF
size: NA; J: TRBJ2-7; D: NA; V: TRBV2; DNA: TGTGCCAGCAAATCCGACTTATCCTACGAGCAGTACTTC; CDR3: CASKSDLSYEQYF
size: few; J: TRBJ2-1; D: TRBD1; V: TRBV4-2; DNA: TGTGCCAGCGCAGCCACTGGACAGGACTACAATGAGCAGTTCTTC; CDR3: CASAATGQDYNEQFF
size: NA; J: TRBJ2-5; D: NA; V: TRBV7-2; DNA: TGTGCCAGCAGCTTAGCGTTAGGGGGAGACAGTCAAGAGACCCAGTACTTC; CDR3: CASSLALGGDSQETQYF
size: NA; J: TRBJ2-1; D: NA; V: TRBV2; DNA: TGTGCCAGCAGTGAAGCCTCGGCGGTCAATGAGCAGTTCTTC; CDR3: CASSEASAVNEQFF
size: NA; J: TRBJ2-1; D: TRBD2; V: TRBV7-9; DNA: TGTGCCAGCAGCCCCTACCTGGGCGGGAGTTACAATGAGCAGTTCTTC; CDR3: CASSPYLGGSYNEQFF
size: NA; J: TRBJ2-3; D: NA; V: TRBV29-1; DNA: TGCAGCGTTGATAGGCGGGGCATAGATACGCAGTATTTT; CDR3: CSVDRRGIDTQYF
size: NA; J: TRBJ1-5; D: NA; V: TRBV5-5; DNA: TGTGCCAGCAGCTTTGCCGACAGGCCTAATCAGCCCCAGCATTTT; CDR3: CASSFADRPNQPQHF
size: NA; J: TRBJ2-3; D: NA; V: TRBV27; DNA: TGTGCCAGCAGCCGAGGAACAGATACGCAGTATTTT; CDR3: CASSRGTDTQYF
size: once; J: TRBJ2-7; D: TRBD2; V: TRBV11-2; DNA: TGTGCCAGCAGCTCCGGCGGGAGTTTTTACGAGCAGTACTTC; CDR3: CASSSGGSFYEQYF
size: NA; J: TRBJ1-2; D: NA; V: TRBV5-8; DNA: TGTGCCAGCAGCTCGGCGGGGGGCGGTGGCTATGGCTACACCTTC; CDR3: CASSSAGGGGYGYTF
size: once; J: TRBJ2-1; D: TRBD2; V: TRBV6-9; DNA: TGTGCCAGCAGCCCCCTTTTGCTAGCGGGAGTTTGGGAGCAGTTCTTC; CDR3: CASSPLLLAGVWEQFF
size: once; J: TRBJ2-2; D: NA; V: TRBV6-4; DNA: TGTGCCAGCAAGCTAGCCCCGAACACCGGGGAGCTGTTTTTT; CDR3: CASKLAPNTGELFF
size: NA; J: TRBJ2-1; D: NA; V: TRBV7-8; DNA: TGTGCCAGCAGCTTAGCAGGCAGGACATACCACAATGAGCAGTTCTTC; CDR3: CASSLAGRTYHNEQFF
size: NA; J: TRBJ1-1; D: TRBD1; V: TRBV19; DNA: TGTGCCAGTAGTCCGATGGACAGGGGGTACACTGAAGCTTTCTTT; CDR3: CASSPMDRGYTEAFF
size: NA; J: TRBJ2-7; D: NA; V: TRBV4-1; DNA: TGCGCCAGCAGCCAACGGCAGGGGAGCGAGCAGTACTTC; CDR3: CASSQRQGSEQYF
size: NA; J: TRBJ2-7; D: NA; V: TRBV4-1; DNA: TGCGCCAGCAGCCAAGATCGCGAGTACGAGCAGTACTTC; CDR3: CASSQDREYEQYF
size: NA; J: TRBJ2-3; D: NA; V: TRBV13; DNA: TGTGCCAGCAGCTCGGAGGATACGCAGTATTTT; CDR3: CASSSEDTQYF
size: NA; J: TRBJ2-7; D: TRBD1; V: TRBV5-4; DNA: TGTGCCAGCAGCTTGGTGTCAGGACAGGGGGAGCAGTACTTC; CDR3: CASSLVSGQGEQYF
size: NA; J: TRBJ2-1; D: TRBD2; V: TRBV30; DNA: TGTGCTATAATTGGGGGGACTAGCGGTTACAATGAGCAGTTCTTC; CDR3: CAIIGGTSGYNEQFF
size: NA; J: TRBJ2-5; D: NA; V: TRBV11-2; DNA: TGTGCCAGCAGCCGGACGACAGGGACTCTGGCCCAGTACTTC; CDR3: CASSRTTGTLAQYF
size: NA; J: TRBJ1-4; D: NA; V: TRBV28; DNA: TGTGCCGGACGGGGTAATGAAAAACTGTTTTTT; CDR3: CAGRGNEKLFF
size: NA; J: TRBJ2-3; D: NA; V: TRBV5-6; DNA: TGTGCCAGCAAATTAGGGGTGTGGACAGATACGCAGTATTTT; CDR3: CASKLGVWTDTQYF
size: NA; J: TRBJ2-4; D: NA; V: TRBV11-3; DNA: TGTGCCAGCGGGGTTACAGGAGCCAAAAACATTCAGTACTTC; CDR3: CASGVTGAKNIQYF
size: NA; J: TRBJ2-3; D: NA; V: TRBV27; DNA: TGTGCCAGCAGTTTATCAAGCGTATCAGATACGCAGTATTTT; CDR3: CASSLSSVSDTQYF
size: NA; J: TRBJ2-2; D: NA; V: TRBV7-6; DNA: TGTGCCAGCAGCTTAGGGGCAGGAGGGTCGACCGGGGAGCTGTTTTTT; CDR3: CASSLGAGGSTGELFF
size: NA; J: TRBJ2-2; D: TRBD1; V: TRBV4-1; DNA: TGCGCCAGCAGCCATCCGGGACAGGGAAAAACCGGGGAGCTGTTTTTT; CDR3: CASSHPGQGKTGELFF
size: NA; J: TRBJ2-2; D: TRBD2; V: TRBV5-4; DNA: TGTGCCAGCAGCCCCCGGACTAGCGGGAGTTCCGGGGAGCTGTTTTTT; CDR3: CASSPRTSGSSGELFF
size: NA; J: TRBJ2-5; D: TRBD2; V: TRBV6-1; DNA: TGTGCCAGCACCGAGACTAGCGGTGAGACCCAGTACTTC; CDR3: CASTETSGETQYF
size: NA; J: TRBJ2-1; D: TRBD2; V: TRBV9; DNA: TGTGCCAGCAGCGGGGGGACTAGCGGGGCCCTTTGGAATGAGCAGTTCTTC; CDR3: CASSGGTSGALWNEQFF
size: NA; J: TRBJ2-5; D: TRBD1; V: TRBV7-6; DNA: TGTGCCAGCAGCTCAAATACAGGGGGCGGGGAGACCCAGTACTTC; CDR3: CASSSNTGGGETQYF
size: NA; J: TRBJ1-3; D: TRBD1; V: TRBV5-1; DNA: TGCGCCAGTCAGGGGGGCTCTGGAAACACCATATATTTT; CDR3: CASQGGSGNTIYF
size: NA; J: TRBJ1-1; D: TRBD1; V: TRBV2; DNA: TGTGCCAGCAGGTACAGGGGCGGGGGGACTGAAGCTTTCTTT; CDR3: CASRYRGGGTEAFF
size: NA; J: TRBJ1-2; D: TRBD1; V: TRBV6-6; DNA: TGTGCCAGCAGGCAGGGGGCTCACTATGGCTACACCTTC; CDR3: CASRQGAHYGYTF
size: NA; J: TRBJ1-1; D: TRBD1; V: TRBV29-1; DNA: TGCAGCGTTCCGGGGACAGGGAAGTTTGAAGCTTTCTTT; CDR3: CSVPGTGKFEAFF
size: NA; J: TRBJ2-7; D: TRBD1; V: TRBV15; DNA: TGTGCCACCGAAGACAGGGGGCAGTCCTACGAGCAGTACTTC; CDR3: CATEDRGQSYEQYF
size: NA; J: TRBJ2-7; D: TRBD2; V: TRBV4-1; DNA: TGCGCCAGCAGCCAAGGGGGACTACCCTACGAGCAGTACTTC; CDR3: CASSQGGLPYEQYF
size: once; J: TRBJ1-2; D: TRBD1; V: TRBV11-1; DNA: TGTGCCAGCAGCCACAGGGGGCCTCCTAGTAGGGGCTACACCTTC; CDR3: CASSHRGPPSRGYTF
size: NA; J: TRBJ2-3; D: TRBD1; V: TRBV19; DNA: TGTGCCAGTAGCACCTTCAGGGGGCGTAAAGATACGCAGTATTTT; CDR3: CASSTFRGRKDTQYF